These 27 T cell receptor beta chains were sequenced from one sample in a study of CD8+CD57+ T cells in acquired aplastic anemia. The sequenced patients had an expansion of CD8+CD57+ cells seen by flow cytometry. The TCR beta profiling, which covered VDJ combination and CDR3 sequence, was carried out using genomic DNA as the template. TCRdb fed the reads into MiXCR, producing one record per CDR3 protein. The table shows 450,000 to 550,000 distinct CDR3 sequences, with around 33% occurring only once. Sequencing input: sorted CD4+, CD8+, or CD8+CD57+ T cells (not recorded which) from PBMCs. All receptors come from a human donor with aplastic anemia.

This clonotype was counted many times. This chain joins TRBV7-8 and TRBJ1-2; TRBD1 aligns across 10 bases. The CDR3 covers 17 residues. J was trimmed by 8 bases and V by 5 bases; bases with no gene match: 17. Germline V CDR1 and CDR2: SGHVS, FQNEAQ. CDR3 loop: CASSIAPRGTGVGGYTF. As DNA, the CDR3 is TGTGCCAGCAGCATCGCCCCCCGGGGGACAGGGGTTGGCGGCTACACCTTC.

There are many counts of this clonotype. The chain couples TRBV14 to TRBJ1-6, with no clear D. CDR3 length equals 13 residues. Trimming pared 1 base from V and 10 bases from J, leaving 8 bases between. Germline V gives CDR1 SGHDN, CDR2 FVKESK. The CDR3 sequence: CASSQVGGSPLHF. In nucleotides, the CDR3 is TGTGCCAGCAGCCAAGTTGGAGGATCACCCCTCCACTTT.

CDR3: CASSQAASGNEQYF. The CDR3 DNA reads TGTGCCAGCAGCCAAGCGGCTAGCGGGAACGAGCAGTACTTC. The chain employs TRBV3-1 and TRBJ2-7, with 9 bases fitting TRBD2. The CDR3 is 14 residues long. Germline CDR1 is LGHDT and CDR2 is YNNKEL (reference sequence). V was clipped by 1 base and J by 5 bases; unmatched bases: 3.

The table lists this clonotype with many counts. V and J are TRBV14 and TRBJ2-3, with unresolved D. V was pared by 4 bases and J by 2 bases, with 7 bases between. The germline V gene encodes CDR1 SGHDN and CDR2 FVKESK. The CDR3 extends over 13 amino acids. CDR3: CASSRRFTDTQYF. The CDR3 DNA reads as TGTGCCAGCAGCCGTAGATTCACAGATACGCAGTATTTT.

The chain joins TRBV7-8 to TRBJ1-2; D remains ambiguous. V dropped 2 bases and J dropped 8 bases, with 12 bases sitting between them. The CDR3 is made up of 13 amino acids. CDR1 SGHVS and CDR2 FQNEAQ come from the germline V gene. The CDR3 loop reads CASSLRAGRGYTF. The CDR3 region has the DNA TGTGCCAGCAGCTTACGTGCAGGCCGAGGCTACACCTTC.

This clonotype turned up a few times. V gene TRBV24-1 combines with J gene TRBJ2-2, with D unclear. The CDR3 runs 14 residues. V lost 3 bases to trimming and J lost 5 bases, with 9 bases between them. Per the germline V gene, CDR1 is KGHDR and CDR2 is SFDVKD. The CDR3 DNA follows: TGTGCCACCAGTGATAGGGTGTATACCGGGGAGCTGTTTTTT. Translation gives CATSDRVYTGELFF.

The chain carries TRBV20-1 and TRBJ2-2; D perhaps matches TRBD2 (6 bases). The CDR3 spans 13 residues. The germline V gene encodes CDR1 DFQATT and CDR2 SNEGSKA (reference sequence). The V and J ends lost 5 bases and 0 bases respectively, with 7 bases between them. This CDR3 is CSAGTSNTGELFF. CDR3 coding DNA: TGCAGTGCTGGGACTTCGAACACCGGGGAGCTGTTTTTT.

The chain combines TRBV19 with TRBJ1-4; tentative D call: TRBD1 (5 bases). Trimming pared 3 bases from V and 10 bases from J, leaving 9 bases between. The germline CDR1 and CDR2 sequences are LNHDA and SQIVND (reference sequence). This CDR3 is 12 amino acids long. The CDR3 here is CASSIQGGKLFF. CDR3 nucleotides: TGTGCCAGTAGTATCCAGGGAGGAAAACTGTTTTTT.

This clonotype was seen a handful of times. The CDR3 DNA reads TGCAGCGTTGAGTGGACAGGCCGCGAGCAGTACTTC. Its protein product is CSVEWTGREQYF. The chain couples TRBV29-1 to TRBJ2-7; TRBD1 matches at 7 bases. The CDR3 length is 12 residues. Losses at the gene ends were 3 bases for V and 6 bases for J; bases not matched to a gene: 5. Per the germline V gene, CDR1 is SQVTM and CDR2 is ANQGSEA.

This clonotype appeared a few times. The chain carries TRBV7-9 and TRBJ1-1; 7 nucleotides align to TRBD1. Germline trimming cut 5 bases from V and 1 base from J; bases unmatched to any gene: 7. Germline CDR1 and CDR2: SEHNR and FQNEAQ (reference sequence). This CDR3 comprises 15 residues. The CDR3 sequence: CASSPKGAWNTEAFF. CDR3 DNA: TGTGCCAGCAGCCCGAAGGGGGCTTGGAACACTGAAGCTTTCTTT.

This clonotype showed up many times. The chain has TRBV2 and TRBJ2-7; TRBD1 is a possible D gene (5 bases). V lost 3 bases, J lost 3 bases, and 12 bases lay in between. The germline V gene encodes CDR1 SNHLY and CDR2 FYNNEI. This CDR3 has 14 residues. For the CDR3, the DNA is TGTGCCAGCAGTGACAGGGTCGAGTGCTACGAGCAGTACTTC. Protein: CASSDRVECYEQYF.

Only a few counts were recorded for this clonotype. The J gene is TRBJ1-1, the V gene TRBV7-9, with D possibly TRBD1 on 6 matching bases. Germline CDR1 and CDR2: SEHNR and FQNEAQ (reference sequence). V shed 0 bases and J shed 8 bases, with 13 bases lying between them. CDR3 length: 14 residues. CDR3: CASSLAQGTGEAFF. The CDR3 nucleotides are TGTGCCAGCAGCTTAGCACAGGGAACAGGGGAAGCTTTCTTT.

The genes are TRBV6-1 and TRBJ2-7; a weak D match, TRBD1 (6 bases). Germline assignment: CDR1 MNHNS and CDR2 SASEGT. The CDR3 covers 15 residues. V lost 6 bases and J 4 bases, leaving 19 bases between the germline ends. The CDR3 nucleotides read TGTGCCAGCAGAAGCCCGACAGGACCTATTTACGAGCAGTACTTC. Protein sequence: CASRSPTGPIYEQYF.

The CDR3 loop is CASSLSSYSSSYEQYV. CDR3 DNA: TGTGCCAGCAGCTTATCGTCCTACTCGAGCTCCTACGAGCAGTACGTC. The chain links TRBV7-2 to TRBJ2-7; D gene ambiguous. Trimming took 2 bases from V and 0 from J, leaving 14 bases between them. This CDR3 comprises 16 residues. Germline V gene data show CDR1 as SGHTA and CDR2 as FQGNSA.

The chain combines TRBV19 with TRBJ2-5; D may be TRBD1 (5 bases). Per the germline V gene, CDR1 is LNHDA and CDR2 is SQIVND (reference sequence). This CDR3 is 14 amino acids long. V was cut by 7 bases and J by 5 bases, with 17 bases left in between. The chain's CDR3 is CASTRGRVGETQYF. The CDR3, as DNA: TGTGCCAGTACCCGTGGCAGGGTCGGGGAGACCCAGTACTTC.

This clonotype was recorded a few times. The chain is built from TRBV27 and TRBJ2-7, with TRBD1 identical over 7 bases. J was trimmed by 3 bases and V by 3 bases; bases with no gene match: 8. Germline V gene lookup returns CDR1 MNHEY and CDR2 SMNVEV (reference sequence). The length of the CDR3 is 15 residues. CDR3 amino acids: CASSFDQTGFYEQYF. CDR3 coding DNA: TGTGCCAGCAGTTTTGATCAGACAGGGTTCTACGAGCAGTACTTC.

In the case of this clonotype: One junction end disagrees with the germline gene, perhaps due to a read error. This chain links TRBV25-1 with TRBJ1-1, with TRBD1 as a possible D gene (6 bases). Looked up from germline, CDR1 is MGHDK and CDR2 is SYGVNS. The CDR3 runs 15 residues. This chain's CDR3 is CASSLDGRGGTEAFF. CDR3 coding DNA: TGCGCCAGCAGCTTAGATGGGAGAGGGGGAACTGAAGCTTTCTTT.

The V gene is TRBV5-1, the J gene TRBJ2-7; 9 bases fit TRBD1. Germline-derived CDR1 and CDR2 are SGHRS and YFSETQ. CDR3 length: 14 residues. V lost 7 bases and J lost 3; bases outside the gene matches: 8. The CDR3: CASGNRDRVYEQYF. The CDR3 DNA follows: TGCGCCAGCGGAAACCGGGACAGGGTCTACGAGCAGTACTTC.

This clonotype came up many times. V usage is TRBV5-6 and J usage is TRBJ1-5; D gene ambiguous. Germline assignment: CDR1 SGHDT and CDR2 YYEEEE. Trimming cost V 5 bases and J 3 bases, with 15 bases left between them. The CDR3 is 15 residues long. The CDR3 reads CASSQSSAPNQPQHF. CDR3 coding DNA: TGTGCCAGCAGTCAGTCATCCGCCCCCAATCAGCCCCAGCATTTT.

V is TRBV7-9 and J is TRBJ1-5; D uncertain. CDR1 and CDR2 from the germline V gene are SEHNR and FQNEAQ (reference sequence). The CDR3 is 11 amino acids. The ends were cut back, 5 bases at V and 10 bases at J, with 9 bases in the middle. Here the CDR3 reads CASSPISPQHF. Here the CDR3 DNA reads TGTGCCAGCAGCCCTATCAGTCCCCAGCATTTT.

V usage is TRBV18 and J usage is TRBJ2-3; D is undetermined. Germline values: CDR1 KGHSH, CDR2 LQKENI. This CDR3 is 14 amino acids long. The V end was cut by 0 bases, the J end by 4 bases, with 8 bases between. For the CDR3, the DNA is TGTGCCAGCTCACCACCAACAGCCGCAGATACGCAGTATTTT. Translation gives CASSPPTAADTQYF.

This CDR3 reads CAISSTGPLYGYTF. CDR3 coding DNA: TGTGCCATCAGTTCGACAGGGCCGCTTTATGGCTACACCTTC. The genes are TRBV10-3 and TRBJ1-2; 7 bases fit TRBD1. Germline V gene lookup returns CDR1 ENHRY and CDR2 SYGVKD. V was clipped by 5 bases and J by 5 bases; unmatched bases: 8. This CDR3 is built from 14 residues.

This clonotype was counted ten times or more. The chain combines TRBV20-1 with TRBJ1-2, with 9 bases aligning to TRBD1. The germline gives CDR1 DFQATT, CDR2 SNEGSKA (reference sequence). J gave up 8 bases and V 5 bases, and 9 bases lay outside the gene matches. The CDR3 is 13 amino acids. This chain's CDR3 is CSAHEQGAGGYTF. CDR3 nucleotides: TGCAGTGCTCACGAACAGGGGGCGGGAGGCTACACCTTC.

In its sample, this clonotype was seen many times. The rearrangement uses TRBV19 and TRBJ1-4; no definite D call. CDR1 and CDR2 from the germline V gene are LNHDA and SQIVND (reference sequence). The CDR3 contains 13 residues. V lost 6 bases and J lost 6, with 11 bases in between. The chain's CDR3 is CASRWTGDEKLFF. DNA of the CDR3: TGTGCCAGTAGATGGACGGGAGATGAAAAACTGTTTTTT.

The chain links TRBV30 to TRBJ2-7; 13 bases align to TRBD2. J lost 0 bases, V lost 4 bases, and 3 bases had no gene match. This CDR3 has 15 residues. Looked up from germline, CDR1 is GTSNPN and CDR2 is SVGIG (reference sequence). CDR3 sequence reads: CAWTLAGGSSYEQYF. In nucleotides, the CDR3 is TGTGCCTGGACACTAGCGGGGGGGAGCTCCTACGAGCAGTACTTC. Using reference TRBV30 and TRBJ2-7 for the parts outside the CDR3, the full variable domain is SQTIHQWPATLVQPVGSPLSLECTVEGTSNPNLYWYRQAAGRGLQLLFYSVGIGQISSEVPQNLSASRPQDRQFILSSKKLLLSDSGFYLCAWTLAGGSSYEQYFGPGTRLTVT.

The CDR3 reads CSASRDSRITNSPLHF. The CDR3 DNA reads as TGCAGTGCTAGTAGGGACAGCAGGATAACCAATTCACCCCTCCACTTT. J is TRBJ1-6 and V is TRBV20-1; 7 nucleotides align to TRBD1. Germline trimming cut 3 bases from V and 7 bases from J; bases unmatched to any gene: 12. Germline assignment: CDR1 DFQATT and CDR2 SNEGSKA (reference sequence). The CDR3 length is 16 residues.

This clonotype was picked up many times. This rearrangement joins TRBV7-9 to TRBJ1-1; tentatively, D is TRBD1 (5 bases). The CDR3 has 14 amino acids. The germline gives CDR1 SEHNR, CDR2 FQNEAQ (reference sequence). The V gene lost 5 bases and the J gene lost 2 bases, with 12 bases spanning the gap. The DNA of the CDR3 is TGTGCCAGCAGCAACCCGGGACGAAACACTGAAGCTTTCTTT. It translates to CASSNPGRNTEAFF.